This TCR beta chain originates from a study of CD8 T cells in ankylosing spondylitis. The table lists this clonotype with many counts. Germline V gives CDR1 SGDLS, CDR2 YYNGEE. Trimming cost V 5 bases and J 9 bases, with 12 bases left between them. This CDR3 region has 12 residues. Preparation of TCR beta libraries was done by quantitative 5'-RACE with molecular barcodes. One entry per CDR3 protein results from TCRdb running MiXCR on the 5' RACE reads. The sample has 40,000 or so distinct CDR3 sequences; 2.5% to 3.5% are singletons. The source of this sequence is a male donor with ankylosing spondylitis or in good health (not recorded which). Sequencing used blood, either unsorted or a sorted T cell fraction (not recorded which). The V call is TRBV9, the J call TRBJ2-1, with D possibly matching TRBD2 (5 bases). The CDR3 here is CASSWTESEQFF. The CDR3 nucleotides are TGTGCCAGCAGTTGGACTGAAAGTGAGCAGTTCTTC.